The rows below give T cell receptor beta chains drawn from one sample of a study of cytomegalovirus exposure and HLA in healthy donors. Produced via immunoSEQ multiplex PCR; TCRdb's table is partial and in-frame only. In the table there are 200,000 to 300,000 clones, approximately 85% of which are singletons. Sequencing was carried out using PBMCs. These receptors came from a woman aged 40 to 49 in good health and CMV-seropositive. The CDR3 runs from the conserved cysteine through the conserved F or W. A D gene is named only where the DNA matches it firmly. Rows may omit the clone size; those that give it use once, few, many or a size class.

J,V,length,size,D,DNA,CDR3
TRBJ2-5,TRBV19,12,NA,NA,TGTGCCAGTAGGGGGGGAGCGGAGACCCAGTACTTC,CASRGGAETQYF
TRBJ1-2,TRBV7-9,15,NA,NA,TGTGCCAGCAGCTTAGAGGTTGGGGGCAACTATGGCTACACCTTC,CASSLEVGGNYGYTF
TRBJ1-6,TRBV27,18,NA,TRBD1,TGTGCCAGCAGTGACCGTTCCCCCAACAGGGGGCGCCTATCACCCCTCCACTTT,CASSDRSPNRGRLSPLHF
TRBJ1-2,TRBV20-1,9,once,NA,TGCAGTGCTTTGGGAGGGAATGGATTC,CSALGGNGF
TRBJ1-2,TRBV5-1,12,NA,NA,TGCGCCAGCAGCGAGGACAGATATGGCTACACCTTC,CASSEDRYGYTF
TRBJ2-7,TRBV7-9,13,NA,NA,TGTGCCAGCAGCCTTGGGAGACCCCGGGAGCAGTACTTC,CASSLGRPREQYF
TRBJ2-7,TRBV21-1,16,NA,NA,TGTGCCAGCAGCAAAGGGCGAAGGGCTAGCTTCTACGAGCAGTACTTC,CASSKGRRASFYEQYF
TRBJ2-2,TRBV29-1,15,NA,NA,TGCAGCGTTGACAGTGGAGTGGAAAACACCGGGGAGCTGTTTTTT,CSVDSGVENTGELFF
TRBJ2-7,TRBV25-1,15,NA,TRBD1,TGTGCCAGCAGTTACAGGGGTCTGAGCGAGGGCGCGCAGTACTTC,CASSYRGLSEGAQYF
TRBJ2-1,TRBV5-1,18,NA,TRBD2,TGCGCCAGCAGCTTGTTAGTAGCGGGAGGGCCTTCCTACAATGAGCAGTTCTTC,CASSLLVAGGPSYNEQFF
TRBJ2-7,TRBV7-9,13,NA,NA,TGTGCCAGCAGGACGCTGGACAACTACGAGCAGTACTTC,CASRTLDNYEQYF
TRBJ2-1,TRBV29-1,13,NA,NA,TGCAGCGTTGAGGGACTGGATTACAATGAGCAGTTCTTC,CSVEGLDYNEQFF
TRBJ1-6,TRBV30,18,NA,TRBD1,TGTGCCTGGAGTGCGGACAGGGTTCCCCAAAAAACAAATTCACCCCTCCACTTT,CAWSADRVPQKTNSPLHF
TRBJ2-4,TRBV19,18,NA,TRBD1,TGTGCCAGTAGTCGAAACCCTTGGACAGGGGTGTCCAAAAACATTCAGTACTTC,CASSRNPWTGVSKNIQYF
TRBJ1-3,TRBV5-1,14,NA,TRBD1,TGCGCCAGCAGCCAGGGACAGGGGGCAGACACCATATATTTT,CASSQGQGADTIYF
TRBJ1-2,TRBV7-9,13,NA,TRBD1,TGTGCCAGCAGCTTAGCAGGGACAGATGGCTACACCTTC,CASSLAGTDGYTF
TRBJ2-7,TRBV13,16,NA,NA,TGTGCCAGCAGCTTAGGCCTGACAGGAAGCTCCTACGAGCAGTACTTC,CASSLGLTGSSYEQYF
TRBJ2-2,TRBV11-1,16,once,NA,TGTGCCAGCAGACTCTCTAGAGAATTTACAACCGGGGAGCTGTTTTTT,CASRLSREFTTGELFF
TRBJ2-6,TRBV7-3,15,NA,NA,TGTGCCAGCACCAACAGCCACTCTGGGGCCAACGGCCTGACTTTC,CASTNSHSGANGLTF
TRBJ1-4,TRBV5-1,17,NA,TRBD1,TGCGCCAGCAGCTTCGGACAGGGGGCGCGGGCGAAAGAAAAACTGTTTTTT,CASSFGQGARAKEKLFF
TRBJ2-5,TRBV28,13,NA,NA,TGTGCCAGCAGATTGGGGGGGCAGGAGACCCAGTACTTC,CASRLGGQETQYF
TRBJ1-6,TRBV4-3,14,NA,NA,TGCGCCAGCAGCCAGACTGCCTATAATTCACCCCTCCACTTT,CASSQTAYNSPLHF
TRBJ1-1,TRBV11-3,16,NA,NA,TGTGCCAGCAGCTTAGTCTTGGGTGCGGGGAGCACTGAAGCTTTCTTT,CASSLVLGAGSTEAFF
TRBJ1-2,TRBV6-1,15,NA,TRBD1,TGTGCCAGCAGTGAACCGGGCAGGGGGAGTGGTGGCTACACCTTC,CASSEPGRGSGGYTF
TRBJ2-7,TRBV6-6,13,NA,NA,TGTGCCAGCAGTTACTCGGGGGGTGTCGAGCAGTACTTC,CASSYSGGVEQYF
TRBJ2-2,TRBV28,18,few,TRBD2,TGTGCCAGCAGTTGGCGGGGCGGACTAGCGATTAACACCGGGGAGCTGTTTTTT,CASSWRGGLAINTGELFF
TRBJ2-7,TRBV5-1,16,NA,NA,TGCGCCAGCAGCTTGGGGTCCAGGACTTCATCCTACGAGCAGTACTTC,CASSLGSRTSSYEQYF
TRBJ2-7,TRBV5-4,14,NA,TRBD1,TGTGCCAGCAACCCGCCAGGGGGACGCTACGAGCAGTACTTC,CASNPPGGRYEQYF
TRBJ1-1,TRBV6-5,14,NA,TRBD1,TGTGCCAGCAACCGCCGGACAGGGGACACTGAAGCTTTCTTT,CASNRRTGDTEAFF
TRBJ2-3,TRBV28,11,NA,TRBD2,TGTGCCAGCCTGGGGGGGGATACGCAGTATTTT,CASLGGDTQYF
TRBJ1-2,TRBV14,15,NA,NA,TGTGCCAGCAGCCAAGAACCAGGGGAGAACTATGGCTACACCTTC,CASSQEPGENYGYTF
TRBJ1-2,TRBV7-9,15,NA,TRBD1,TGTGCCAGCAGCTTAATGGCAGGGGGAGGCTATGGCTACACCTTC,CASSLMAGGGYGYTF
TRBJ2-5,TRBV25-1,17,NA,TRBD2,TGTGCCAGCGGGCTAACCAGAACTAGCGGGAGGGAAGAGACCCGGTACTTC,CASGLTRTSGREETRYF